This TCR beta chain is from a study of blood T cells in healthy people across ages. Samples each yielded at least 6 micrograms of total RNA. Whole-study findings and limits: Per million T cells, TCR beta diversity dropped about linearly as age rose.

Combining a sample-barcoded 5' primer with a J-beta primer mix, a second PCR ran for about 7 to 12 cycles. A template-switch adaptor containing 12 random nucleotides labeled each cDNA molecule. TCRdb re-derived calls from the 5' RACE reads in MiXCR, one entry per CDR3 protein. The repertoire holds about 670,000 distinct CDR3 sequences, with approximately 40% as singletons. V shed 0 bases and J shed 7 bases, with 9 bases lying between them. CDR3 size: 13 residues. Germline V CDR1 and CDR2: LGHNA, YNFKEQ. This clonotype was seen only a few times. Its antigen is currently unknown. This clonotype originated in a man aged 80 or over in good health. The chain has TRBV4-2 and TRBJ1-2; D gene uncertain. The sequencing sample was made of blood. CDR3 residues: CASSQEARGGYTF. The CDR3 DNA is TGTGCCAGCAGCCAAGAGGCGAGAGGTGGCTACACCTTC.